The 19 T cell receptor beta chains reported below all come from one sample, sequenced in a study of T cells after yellow fever vaccination. A single record per CDR3 protein comes from TCRdb applying MiXCR to the 5' RACE reads. The table records about 360,000 distinct CDR3 sequences, over 5% of them present only once. This specimen consisted of PBMCs, obtained 5 days after the yellow fever booster vaccination. These receptors all stem from a man aged 25-40 years who received the YFV17D yellow fever vaccine.

There are a few counts of this clonotype. The chain links TRBV6-2 or TRBV6-3 to TRBJ1-6; 8 bases agree with TRBD1. This CDR3 is built from 15 residues. V dropped 0 bases and J dropped 7; count of bases not matched to a gene: 2. Germline-derived CDR1 and CDR2 are MNHEY and SVGEGT. DNA of the CDR3: TGTGCCAGCAGTTACTCGTCAGGGGGCAATTCACCCCTCCACTTT. Its translation: CASSYSSGGNSPLHF.

At least ten counts were recorded for this clonotype. The chain couples TRBV20-1 to TRBJ2-4; 10 bases agree with TRBD1. V trimming: 1 base; J trimming: 8 bases; junction bases outside the gene matches: 8. Germline V gives CDR1 DFQATT, CDR2 SNEGSKA (reference sequence). CDR3 length equals 15 residues. The CDR3 region has the DNA TGCAGTGCTAGAGTATGGGGACAGGGGTTGGACATTCAGTACTTC. It yields the protein CSARVWGQGLDIQYF.

This clonotype was detected a few times. The rearrangement links TRBV21-1 to TRBJ1-4; the table gives TRBD1 as D, unverified against the DNA. TRBV21-1 is deemed a pseudogene. The CDR3 loop spans 14 amino acids. The CDR3 is CASSPGQEGEKLFF. DNA of the CDR3: TGTGCCAGCAGCCCTGGACAGGAAGGGGAAAAACTGTTTTTT.

This clonotype was seen a few times. The chain has TRBV20-1 and TRBJ2-1; no clear D. Germline V gene data show CDR1 as DFQATT and CDR2 as SNEGSKA (reference sequence). The CDR3 is 13 residues long. V was trimmed by 6 bases and J by 3 bases, leaving 12 bases between them. CDR3 protein: CSATRQNYNEQFF. DNA of the CDR3: TGCAGTGCGACCCGGCAAAACTACAATGAGCAGTTCTTC.

The chain employs TRBV20-1 and TRBJ2-7; 7 bases are shared with TRBD2. V lost 5 bases and J lost 0; bases outside the gene matches: 10. The CDR3 contains 15 residues. Germline V CDR1 and CDR2: DFQATT, SNEGSKA (reference sequence). CDR3 nucleotide sequence: TGCAGTGCTCCTCTGGGGGGAGGGGTCTCCTACGAGCAGTACTTC. Amino acid sequence: CSAPLGGGVSYEQYF.

This clonotype showed up many times. The CDR3 sequence: CASSLDRVMSNSGELFF. DNA of the CDR3: TGTGCCAGCAGCCTGGACAGGGTCATGAGTAACTCCGGGGAGCTGTTTTTT. This chain links TRBV7-8 with TRBJ2-2; TRBD1 aligns across 8 bases. V shed 5 bases and J 6 bases; nucleotides not matched to a gene: 14. CDR3 length: 17 residues. Germline loops: CDR1 SGHVS, CDR2 FQNEAQ.

This clonotype was counted many times. V and J are TRBV14 and TRBJ2-4; D remains unclear. The CDR3 is made up of 15 amino acids. Between the trimmed V and J ends, which lost 1 base and 0 bases, there was a span of 7 bases. CDR1 and CDR2 from the germline V gene are SGHDN and FVKESK. The CDR3 DNA reads as TGTGCCAGCAGCCAAGTTGGGCTAGCCAAAAACATTCAGTACTTC. It encodes CASSQVGLAKNIQYF.

This clonotype was seen a handful of times. The chain couples TRBV7-2 to TRBJ2-5; 7 positions agree with TRBD1. The germline V gene encodes CDR1 SGHTA and CDR2 FQGNSA. The ends lost 5 bases at V and 2 bases at J; junction bases unmatched: 11. The CDR3 is made up of 16 amino acids. The CDR3 protein is CASSPLGLGQQETQYF. The CDR3 bases are TGTGCCAGCAGCCCCCTCGGACTGGGACAGCAAGAGACCCAGTACTTC.

The rearrangement links TRBV29-1 to TRBJ2-2; D perhaps matches TRBD2 (6 bases). CDR1 SQVTM and CDR2 ANQGSEA come from the germline V gene. V lost 6 bases and J lost 5, with 19 bases in between. The CDR3 spans 15 residues. DNA for the CDR3: TGCAGCGTGTCCCCTGGCGGGACGACGACCGGGGAGCTGTTTTTT. As protein: CSVSPGGTTTGELFF.

V gene TRBV6-5 combines with J gene TRBJ2-7; no definite D call. V lost 2 bases and J lost 7, with 15 bases in between. The CDR3 covers 14 residues. CDR1 and CDR2 from the germline V gene are MNHEY and SVGAGI. DNA for the CDR3: TGTGCCAGCAGTTACCGGGTATCTACGGTGGAGCAGTACTTC. Its translation: CASSYRVSTVEQYF.

As regards this clonotype: A read error may account for a junction end that differs from germline. The V call is TRBV7-7, the J call TRBJ2-1; 9 nucleotides line up with TRBD2. This CDR3 is built from 16 residues. Germline CDR1 reads SSHAT; CDR2 reads FNYEAQ (reference sequence). CDR3 region: CASSLAGVTPYNEQFF. CDR3 nucleotide sequence: TGTGCTAGCAGCTTAGCGGGAGTAACCCCCTACAATGAGCAGTTCTTC.

This clonotype was recorded a few times. The chain recombines TRBV5-4 with TRBJ2-2, with no clear D. V lost 2 bases to trimming and J lost 3 bases, with 11 bases between them. This CDR3 is 15 amino acids long. The germline gives CDR1 SGHNT, CDR2 YYREEE (reference sequence). The CDR3 protein is CASSFGDSDTGELFF. CDR3 DNA sequence: TGTGCCAGCAGCTTTGGGGATTCGGACACCGGGGAGCTGTTTTTT.

V usage is TRBV5-1 and J usage is TRBJ2-7; no definite D call. The CDR3 is 14 amino acids. Per the germline V gene, CDR1 is SGHRS and CDR2 is YFSETQ. Trimming shortened V by 2 bases and J by 0 bases, and 9 bases separated the two germline ends. CDR3 sequence reads: CASSFDDTSYEQYF. CDR3 in DNA: TGCGCCAGCAGCTTCGATGACACCTCCTACGAGCAGTACTTC.

This clonotype was seen many times. The gene calls are TRBV5-1 and TRBJ2-1; D ambiguous. The CDR3 runs to 10 residues. Trimming left V 7 bases short and J 5 bases short, with 4 bases between. CDR1 is SGHRS and CDR2 is YFSETQ in the germline V gene. CDR3 residues: CASGNNEQFF. CDR3 sequence (DNA): TGCGCCAGCGGAAACAATGAGCAGTTCTTC.

This clonotype has more than one count but fewer than ten. An end of the junction does not agree with germline; a read error may underlie this. This chain joins TRBV20-1 and TRBJ2-7; a weak D match, TRBD2 (6 bases). The CDR3 contains 19 residues. Germline V gives CDR1 DFQATT, CDR2 SNEGSKA (reference sequence). This CDR3 reads CSAIPQYGTTSGQSSEQYF. CDR3 DNA sequence: TGCAGTGCTATCCCCCAGTACGGGACCACGAGCGGGCAGTCCTCCGAGCAGTACTTC.

The chain combines TRBV20-1 with TRBJ2-7; D might be TRBD2 (5 bases). The CDR3 sequence is 15 residues long. Trimming removed 3 bases from V and 7 bases from J, with 22 bases in between. Germline assignment: CDR1 DFQATT and CDR2 SNEGSKA (reference sequence). The DNA of the CDR3 is TGCAGTGCTAGGGGCCCAACAAGCGGCAATAGGGAGCAGTACTTC. Amino acids: CSARGPTSGNREQYF.

This clonotype was observed many times. V is TRBV9 and J is TRBJ1-3; TRBD1 might be the D (6 bases). Per germline, CDR1 SGDLS and CDR2 YYNGEE. CDR3 length: 15 amino acids. V shed 0 bases and J shed 3 bases, with 10 bases lying between them. The CDR3 region has the DNA TGTGCCAGCAGCGTAGGGGGGGCGATTGGAAACACCATATATTTT. Translation gives CASSVGGAIGNTIYF.

In its sample, this clonotype was seen a few times. The chain is built from TRBV12-5 and TRBJ2-3, with D hard to call. The CDR3 has 13 residues. V lost 0 bases, J lost 4 bases, and 5 bases lay in between. The germline V gene has CDR1 LGHNT and CDR2 FRNRAP. The DNA for the CDR3 is TGTGCTAGTGGTTTGGTACGGGCAGATACGCAGTATTTT. Protein sequence: CASGLVRADTQYF.

This rearrangement joins TRBV10-3 to TRBJ2-4; the D gene is possibly TRBD1 (6 bases). The CDR3 loop spans 16 amino acids. Germline CDR1 and CDR2: ENHRY and SYGVKD. The V end lost 0 bases, the J end lost 8 bases, and 17 bases lay between the germline ends. The CDR3 here is CAISESKTGATHIQYF. DNA of the CDR3: TGTGCCATCAGTGAGTCTAAGACAGGAGCCACCCACATTCAGTACTTC.